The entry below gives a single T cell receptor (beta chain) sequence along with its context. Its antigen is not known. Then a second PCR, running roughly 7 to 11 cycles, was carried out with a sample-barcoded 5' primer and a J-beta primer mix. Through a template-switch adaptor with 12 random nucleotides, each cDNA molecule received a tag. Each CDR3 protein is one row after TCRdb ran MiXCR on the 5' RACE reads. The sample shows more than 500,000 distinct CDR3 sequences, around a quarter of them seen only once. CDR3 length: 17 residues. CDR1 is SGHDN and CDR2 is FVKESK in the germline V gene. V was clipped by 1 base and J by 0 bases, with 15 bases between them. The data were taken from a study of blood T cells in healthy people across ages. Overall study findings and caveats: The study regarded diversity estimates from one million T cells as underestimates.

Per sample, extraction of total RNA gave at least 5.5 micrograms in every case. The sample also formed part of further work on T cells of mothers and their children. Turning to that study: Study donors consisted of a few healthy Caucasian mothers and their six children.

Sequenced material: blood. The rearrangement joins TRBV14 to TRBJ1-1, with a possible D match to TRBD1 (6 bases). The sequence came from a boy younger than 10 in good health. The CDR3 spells CASSQASPGDLNTEAFF. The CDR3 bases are TGTGCCAGCAGCCAAGCGTCGCCAGGGGACTTGAACACTGAAGCTTTCTTT.